The 17 T cell receptor beta chains listed next were all sequenced from one sample in a study of blood T cell repertoires in COVID-19. Sequencing used immunoSEQ multiplex PCR; TCRdb keeps in-frame clones, though not all of them. In the table there are around 280,000 clones, nearly 90% of which are singletons. The sequenced sample consisted of PBMCs or T cells enriched from blood (not recorded which). Receptor source: a woman aged 18-30 years with acute COVID-19.

The chain combines TRBV5-1 with TRBJ2-7, with D maybe TRBD2 (6 bases). From germline, CDR1 is SGHRS and CDR2 YFSETQ. The CDR3 is 17 amino acids. V dropped 4 bases and J dropped 3 bases, with 23 bases sitting between them. CDR3: CASSHDPTRAGNYEQYF. CDR3 DNA sequence: TGCGCCAGCAGCCACGACCCGACAAGAGCGGGTAACTACGAGCAGTACTTC. Looking up the rest from reference TRBV5-1 and TRBJ2-7 gives the full variable domain: KAGVTQTPRYLIKTRGQQVTLSCSPISGHRSVSWYQQTPGQGLQFLFEYFSETQRNKGNFPGRFSGRQFSNSRSEMNVSTLELGDSALYLCASSHDPTRAGNYEQYFGPGTRLTVT.

The chain joins TRBV5-1 to TRBJ2-3; perhaps TRBD1 as D (5 bases). The CDR3 sequence is 14 residues long. The V gene lost 4 bases and the J gene lost 1 base, with 10 bases spanning the gap. Germline V gene data show CDR1 as SGHRS and CDR2 as YFSETQ. The CDR3 region is CASSKRQRTDTQYF. In DNA form, the CDR3 reads TGCGCCAGCAGCAAAAGACAGCGCACAGATACGCAGTATTTT.

This clone was picked up a small number of times. The gene calls are TRBV7-2 and TRBJ1-6; the D gene is possibly TRBD1 (5 bases). The germline V and J ends were trimmed by 5 bases and 7 bases, with 12 bases remaining between them. This CDR3 region has 14 residues. CDR1 and CDR2 from the germline V gene are SGHTA and FQGNSA. This CDR3 is CASSHDGQNSPLHF. CDR3 sequence (DNA): TGTGCCAGCAGCCATGACGGACAAAATTCACCCCTCCACTTT.

The rearrangement uses TRBV4-2 and TRBJ2-7, with 11 positions matching TRBD2. Unmatched junction bases numbered 5, after V lost 0 bases and J lost 4 bases. Germline lookup yields CDR1 LGHNA and CDR2 YNFKEQ. CDR3 size: 16 residues. CDR3 amino acids: CASSQDLLAGGYEQYF. CDR3 nucleotide sequence: TGTGCCAGCAGCCAAGATTTGCTAGCGGGAGGTTACGAGCAGTACTTC.

The chain uses TRBV19 and TRBJ1-5; perhaps TRBD1 as D (5 bases). Germline V lookup: CDR1 LNHDA, CDR2 SQIVND (reference sequence). The CDR3 covers 16 residues. V was trimmed by 5 bases and J by 2 bases, leaving 16 bases between them. The CDR3 sequence: CASSPFVRGGNQPQHF. The CDR3 DNA reads TGTGCCAGTAGTCCCTTTGTAAGGGGCGGCAATCAGCCCCAGCATTTT.

The genes are TRBV29-1 and TRBJ1-6; D gene uncertain. Deletions cut 6 bases from V and 7 bases from J, with 19 bases between. The CDR3 is 15 residues long. Germline loops: CDR1 SQVTM, CDR2 ANQGSEA. Here the CDR3 reads CSVQVEGSPNSPLHF. In DNA, the CDR3 is TGCAGCGTCCAAGTCGAGGGATCACCGAATTCACCCCTCCACTTT.

This clone was seen repeatedly, ten times or more. CDR3 amino acids: CASSPPTSGNEQFF. CDR3 bases: TGTGCCAGCAGTCCTCCGACTAGCGGCAATGAGCAGTTCTTC. The chain combines TRBV28 with TRBJ2-1; 9 bases are a match to TRBD2. This CDR3 region has 14 residues. Trimming at V came to 5 bases and at J to 6 bases, leaving 5 bases not matched to a gene. The germline gives CDR1 MDHEN, CDR2 SYDVKM.

This rearrangement joins TRBV7-8 to TRBJ2-5; 9 bases are a match to TRBD2. Germline trimming cut 5 bases from V and 3 bases from J; bases unmatched to any gene: 10. The CDR3 has 16 residues. Germline CDR1 reads SGHVS; CDR2 reads FQNEAQ. The CDR3 DNA reads TGTGCCAGCAGCCCAATTAGCGGGAGAGTCGAAGAGACCCAGTACTTC. The encoded protein is CASSPISGRVEETQYF.

The chain carries TRBV7-9 and TRBJ2-3; 11 nucleotides align to TRBD2. V shed 5 bases, J shed 5 bases, and the junction held 9 bases outside the gene matches. The length of the CDR3 is 16 residues. The germline gives CDR1 SEHNR, CDR2 FQNEAQ (reference sequence). This CDR3 reads CASSPGSGRAVDTQYF. CDR3 sequence (DNA): TGTGCCAGCAGCCCCGGTAGCGGGAGGGCCGTAGATACGCAGTATTTT.

The V gene is TRBV5-1, the J gene TRBJ1-1; D uncertain. V lost 0 bases, J lost 5 bases, and 8 bases lay in between. The CDR3 is 13 amino acids. CDR1 and CDR2 (germline): SGHRS, YFSETQ. CDR3 in amino acids: CASSLASGTEAFF. In nucleotides, the CDR3 is TGCGCCAGCAGCTTGGCCTCGGGTACTGAAGCTTTCTTT.

V gene TRBV10-2 combines with J gene TRBJ1-4, with a tentative D call TRBD1 (6 bases). The CDR3 is 14 amino acids. V was pared by 6 bases and J by 5 bases, with 13 bases between. The germline gives CDR1 WSHSY, CDR2 SAAADI. The CDR3: CASRATGHNEKLFF. CDR3 nucleotide sequence: TGCGCCAGCAGGGCGACAGGTCACAATGAAAAACTGTTTTTT.

In DNA, the CDR3 is TGCAGCGTTGCCCGACTAGCGGGAGTTTACGAGCAGTACTTC. It yields the protein CSVARLAGVYEQYF. The J gene is TRBJ2-7, the V gene TRBV29-1; TRBD2 agrees at 12 bases. CDR1 and CDR2 (germline): SQVTM, ANQGSEA. With V trimmed by 4 bases and J by 4 bases, 5 bases remained unmatched. The CDR3 is 14 amino acids.

The chain recombines TRBV19 with TRBJ1-4, with TRBD1 identical over 8 bases. Germline CDR1 and CDR2: LNHDA and SQIVND (reference sequence). The V and J ends lost 4 bases and 2 bases, in that order; junction bases with no gene match: 3. This CDR3 has 15 residues. CDR3 DNA: TGTGCCAGTAGTACCCGACAGGGGACTAATGAAAAACTGTTTTTT. It specifies CASSTRQGTNEKLFF.

This chain links TRBV27 with TRBJ1-1, with D unresolved. V was shortened by 3 bases and J by 2 bases, with 7 bases between the two germline ends. From germline, CDR1 is MNHEY and CDR2 SMNVEV (reference sequence). This CDR3 region has 13 residues. This CDR3 is CASSLALNTEAFF. As DNA, the CDR3 is TGTGCCAGCAGTTTGGCATTAAACACTGAAGCTTTCTTT.

J is TRBJ1-5 and V is TRBV28; no clear D. The CDR3 has 18 residues. The germline V and J ends were trimmed by 3 bases and 0 bases, with 18 bases remaining between them. CDR1 is MDHEN, CDR2 SYDVKM, per germline. CDR3 in amino acids: CASSFVHGSRYSNQPQHF. In nucleotides, the CDR3 is TGTGCCAGCAGTTTCGTCCACGGGAGTCGATATAGCAATCAGCCCCAGCATTTT.

This chain joins TRBV30 and TRBJ1-1; 7 bases map to TRBD1. Per the germline V gene, CDR1 is GTSNPN and CDR2 is SVGIG (reference sequence). V lost 0 bases and J lost 1; bases outside the gene matches: 14. The CDR3 is made up of 18 amino acids. This chain's CDR3 is CAWSVQAGGNNRNTEAFF. The DNA of the CDR3 is TGTGCCTGGAGTGTACAGGCAGGGGGTAATAATCGGAACACTGAAGCTTTCTTT.

The gene calls are TRBV6-5 and TRBJ1-1; 7 nucleotides line up with TRBD1. Germline V CDR1 and CDR2: MNHEY, SVGAGI. Losses at the gene ends were 2 bases for V and 9 bases for J; bases not matched to a gene: 3. There are 12 residues in the CDR3. CDR3: CASSYQGQQAFF. The CDR3 nucleotides read TGTGCCAGCAGTTACCAGGGACAGCAAGCTTTCTTT.